Sequencing of this TCR beta chain was carried out in a study of blood T cell repertoires in COVID-19. Sequenced by immunoSEQ multiplex PCR; TCRdb stores in-frame clones only, minus some. This table holds under 130,000 clones, 85% to 90% found once. The clonotype comes from a woman aged 80 or over with acute or convalescent COVID-19. The specimen was peripheral blood.

CDR3 in DNA: TGTGCCAGCAGCTTAGGGGGGGGGACACTGAACACCATATATTTT. This codes for CASSLGGGTLNTIYF. The chain couples TRBV7-8 to TRBJ1-3; D may be TRBD1 (6 bases). With 1 base removed from V and 7 bases from J, the gap between germline ends came to 14 bases. This CDR3 contains 15 residues. Germline CDR1 and CDR2: SGHVS and FQNEAQ.